The 23 T cell receptor beta chains below come from one sample, sequenced in a study of OX40 agonist ivuxolimab in advanced cancers. Clones were read by immunoSEQ multiplex PCR, and TCRdb kept only the in-frame ones, dropping some. The sample comprises some 60,000 clones, about 90% of which are singletons, and 1.5% to 2% rests with the top ten. The specimen was CD4+ or CD8+ T cells sorted from blood, collected in a trial of the OX40 agonist ivuxolimab. These receptors all stem from an adult with an advanced solid tumor such as melanoma, head and neck, liver or kidney cancer.

In DNA form, the CDR3 reads TGTGCCATCAGTGAGTCAGGCAGGCTAGGAGAGACCCAGTACTTC. Its translation is CAISESGRLGETQYF. V and J are TRBV10-3 and TRBJ2-5, with D unresolved. The germline CDR1 and CDR2 sequences are ENHRY and SYGVKD. CDR3 size: 15 residues. V lost 0 bases to trimming and J lost 4 bases, with 12 bases between them.

The chain joins TRBV30 to TRBJ2-5, with D maybe TRBD2 (6 bases). In germline, CDR1 is GTSNPN, CDR2 SVGIG (reference sequence). The CDR3 length is 17 residues. Trimming removed 0 bases from V and 5 bases from J, with 22 bases in between. CDR3 region: CAWSVGLASTVRETQYF. CDR3 in DNA: TGTGCCTGGAGTGTCGGTCTAGCGAGCACTGTGCGGGAGACCCAGTACTTC.

The chain is built from TRBV11-2 and TRBJ2-2; possibly TRBD2 for D (6 bases). The CDR3 length is 14 residues. Trimming left V 5 bases short and J 4 bases short, with 11 bases between. The germline gives CDR1 SGHAT, CDR2 FQNNGV. The CDR3, as DNA: TGTGCCAGCAGCCTGGGACTCCTCACCGGGGAGCTGTTTTTT. As protein: CASSLGLLTGELFF.

This clone occurred once. The chain links TRBV10-1 to TRBJ2-2; 16 nucleotides match TRBD2. Losses at the gene ends were 5 bases for V and 4 bases for J; bases not matched to a gene: 4. The germline V gene encodes CDR1 WNHNN and CDR2 SYGVQD (reference sequence). The CDR3 has 17 amino acids. This chain's CDR3 is CASSTGTSGGATGELFF. DNA for the CDR3: TGCGCCAGCAGTACCGGGACTAGCGGGGGGGCCACCGGGGAGCTGTTTTTT.

This sequence joins TRBV7-8 and TRBJ1-1; maybe TRBD1 (6 bases). CDR1 is SGHVS, CDR2 FQNEAQ, per germline. The V gene lost 0 bases and the J gene lost 1 base, with 18 bases spanning the gap. The CDR3 spans 18 residues. Written as DNA, the CDR3 is TGTGCCAGCAGCTTAGCTACTACAGGGCAGGGAGCGAACACTGAAGCTTTCTTT. It translates to CASSLATTGQGANTEAFF.

V usage is TRBV6-5 and J usage is TRBJ2-7; TRBD1 might be the D (6 bases). The germline CDR1 and CDR2 sequences are MNHEY and SVGAGI. The V and J ends lost 5 bases and 3 bases respectively, with 11 bases between them. The CDR3 spans 13 residues. The CDR3 DNA reads as TGTGCCAGCAGTCGGGGACACGGCTACGAGCAGTACTTC. Its translation is CASSRGHGYEQYF.

The V and J genes are TRBV11-2 and TRBJ2-1; 8 bases align to TRBD2. J gave up 3 bases and V 6 bases, and 7 bases lay outside the gene matches. This CDR3 has 15 residues. The germline V gene has CDR1 SGHAT and CDR2 FQNNGV. The DNA of the CDR3 is TGTGCCAGCAGGCAAGCGGGGGTTGGCTACAATGAGCAGTTCTTC. This sequence encodes CASRQAGVGYNEQFF.

The CDR3 region is CSVEDASRYGYTF. The DNA of the CDR3 is TGCAGCGTTGAAGACGCCTCACGCTATGGCTACACCTTC. The V gene is TRBV29-1, the J gene TRBJ1-2; no clear D. This CDR3 has 13 residues. Germline V gene sequence: CDR1 SQVTM, CDR2 ANQGSEA. Trimming stripped 0 bases from V and 4 bases from J, with 9 bases between.

Only one count was recorded for this clone. The genes are TRBV28 and TRBJ1-4; D is undetermined. Per the germline V gene, CDR1 is MDHEN and CDR2 is SYDVKM. The V gene lost 5 bases and the J gene lost 0 bases, with 10 bases spanning the gap. The CDR3 is 15 residues long. CDR3 sequence (DNA): TGTGCCAGCAGTAGGACGGGCACAACTAATGAAAAACTGTTTTTT. Translation: CASSRTGTTNEKLFF.

Only one count was recorded for this clone. The chain combines TRBV5-1 with TRBJ2-2, with 7 bases matching TRBD2. Looked up from germline, CDR1 is SGHRS and CDR2 is YFSETQ. The CDR3 covers 18 residues. The ends lost 0 bases at V and 3 bases at J; junction bases unmatched: 11. CDR3 sequence reads: CASSLGGRAYPDTGELFF. DNA for the CDR3: TGCGCCAGCAGCTTGGGAGGGAGGGCTTATCCGGACACCGGGGAGCTGTTTTTT. The variable domain in full, with the rest retrieved from reference TRBV5-1 and TRBJ2-2, is KAGVTQTPRYLIKTRGQQVTLSCSPISGHRSVSWYQQTPGQGLQFLFEYFSETQRNKGNFPGRFSGRQFSNSRSEMNVSTLELGDSALYLCASSLGGRAYPDTGELFFGEGSRLTVL.

V usage is TRBV5-8 and J usage is TRBJ2-7, with 10 bases fitting TRBD1. The CDR3 covers 14 residues. V shed 2 bases and J 5 bases; nucleotides not matched to a gene: 4. Per germline, CDR1 SGHTS and CDR2 YDEGEE. CDR3 nucleotide sequence: TGTGCCAGCAGCTTTGGGACAGGGGTGGACGAGCAGTACTTC. This translates into CASSFGTGVDEQYF.

The chain combines TRBV28 with TRBJ2-1; D possibly corresponds to TRBD1 (6 bases). V dropped 7 bases and J dropped 9 bases, with 10 bases sitting between them. Germline loops: CDR1 MDHEN, CDR2 SYDVKM. The CDR3 is 11 amino acids. CDR3 in DNA: TGTGCCAGCACCACAGGGACTGAGCAGTTCTTC. It encodes CASTTGTEQFF.

J is TRBJ1-5 and V is TRBV28; a weak D match, TRBD1 (6 bases). V lost 4 bases to trimming and J lost 2 bases, with 15 bases between them. Germline CDR1 is MDHEN and CDR2 is SYDVKM. This CDR3 contains 16 residues. The CDR3 sequence is CASSSGQYLGNQPQHF. CDR3 nucleotides: TGTGCCAGCAGTTCTGGACAGTACCTTGGCAATCAGCCCCAGCATTTT.

The chain has TRBV30 and TRBJ1-6; maybe TRBD1 (5 bases). The CDR3 contains 13 residues. Germline CDR1 and CDR2: GTSNPN and SVGIG (reference sequence). Trimming left V 5 bases short and J 8 bases short, with 13 bases between. The CDR3 DNA reads TGTGCCTGGGGGGGACTAAAGCATTCACCCCTCCACTTT. Translating gives CAWGGLKHSPLHF.

This chain uses TRBV19 with TRBJ1-5, with 7 bases matching TRBD1. J lost 7 bases, V lost 2 bases, and 11 bases had no gene match. The germline gives CDR1 LNHDA, CDR2 SQIVND (reference sequence). The CDR3 is 16 amino acids. CDR3 coding DNA: TGTGCCAGTAGTATAATTGGAAGGGGGCAAGGACAGCCCCAGCATTTT. Translation gives CASSIIGRGQGQPQHF.

The chain combines TRBV6-1 with TRBJ2-1, with 10 bases aligning to TRBD2. The CDR3 extends over 15 amino acids. The V segment lost 2 bases and the J segment 4 bases; nucleotides outside the gene matches: 2. Germline V gives CDR1 MNHNS, CDR2 SASEGT. CDR3: CASSELAGAYNEQFF. As DNA, the CDR3 is TGTGCCAGCAGTGAACTAGCGGGAGCTTACAATGAGCAGTTCTTC.

This clone was detected once. V and J are TRBV2 and TRBJ1-5, with D possibly matching TRBD1 (5 bases). CDR3 length equals 16 residues. Per germline, CDR1 SNHLY and CDR2 FYNNEI. V shed 6 bases and J shed 2 bases, with 17 bases lying between them. The chain's CDR3 is CASSPNRGWGNQPQHF. DNA for the CDR3: TGTGCCAGCAGCCCCAATCGGGGCTGGGGCAATCAGCCCCAGCATTTT.

The chain recombines TRBV18 with TRBJ2-7; possible D gene TRBD2, 5 bases. The CDR3 is made up of 14 amino acids. Trimming cost V 5 bases and J 4 bases, with 15 bases left between them. Germline V lookup: CDR1 KGHSH, CDR2 LQKENI. CDR3 amino acids: CASSSDYTTYEQYF. CDR3 sequence (DNA): TGTGCCAGCTCATCTGACTACACCACTTACGAGCAGTACTTC.

This chain uses TRBV2 with TRBJ2-3; D might be TRBD2 (6 bases). The germline CDR1 and CDR2 sequences are SNHLY and FYNNEI. This CDR3 region has 13 residues. V lost 7 bases and J lost 6, with 14 bases in between. The CDR3 DNA is TGTGCCAGCACTCTCGGGAGTGGGGATACGCAGTATTTT. Translating gives CASTLGSGDTQYF.

J is TRBJ2-7 and V is TRBV11-3, with 10 bases fitting TRBD1. Trimming removed 3 bases from V and 2 bases from J; junction bases left unmatched: 4. Germline V gene sequence: CDR1 SGHNT, CDR2 YENEEA. The CDR3 spans 15 residues. The chain's CDR3 is CASSLSGTGAYEQYF. Here the CDR3 DNA reads TGTGCCAGCAGCTTGTCCGGGACAGGGGCCTACGAGCAGTACTTC.

The chain links TRBV18 to TRBJ2-7, with TRBD1 matching over 11 bases. The CDR3 is 15 amino acids. The J segment lost 2 bases and the V segment lost 5 bases, leaving 5 bases of the junction unmatched. Germline V gene data show CDR1 as KGHSH and CDR2 as LQKENI. The CDR3 coding sequence is TGTGCCAGCTCATTACCGGGACAGGGGGCCTACGAGCAGTACTTC. It specifies CASSLPGQGAYEQYF.

The J gene is TRBJ1-2, the V gene TRBV19; TRBD1 is a possible D gene (5 bases). Germline assignment: CDR1 LNHDA and CDR2 SQIVND (reference sequence). Trimming shortened V by 7 bases and J by 0 bases, and 12 bases separated the two germline ends. This CDR3 is built from 14 residues. The CDR3 sequence is CASTDTAPNYGYTF. CDR3 bases: TGTGCCAGTACGGACACCGCCCCTAACTATGGCTACACCTTC.

The genes are TRBV28 and TRBJ2-7, with TRBD1 matching 7 bases. The germline V gene has CDR1 MDHEN and CDR2 SYDVKM. This CDR3 is built from 15 residues. J gave up 4 bases and V 7 bases, and 13 bases lay outside the gene matches. The CDR3 is CASTGIGGSAYEQYF. The CDR3 coding sequence is TGTGCCAGCACTGGAATAGGGGGCTCCGCGTACGAGCAGTACTTC.